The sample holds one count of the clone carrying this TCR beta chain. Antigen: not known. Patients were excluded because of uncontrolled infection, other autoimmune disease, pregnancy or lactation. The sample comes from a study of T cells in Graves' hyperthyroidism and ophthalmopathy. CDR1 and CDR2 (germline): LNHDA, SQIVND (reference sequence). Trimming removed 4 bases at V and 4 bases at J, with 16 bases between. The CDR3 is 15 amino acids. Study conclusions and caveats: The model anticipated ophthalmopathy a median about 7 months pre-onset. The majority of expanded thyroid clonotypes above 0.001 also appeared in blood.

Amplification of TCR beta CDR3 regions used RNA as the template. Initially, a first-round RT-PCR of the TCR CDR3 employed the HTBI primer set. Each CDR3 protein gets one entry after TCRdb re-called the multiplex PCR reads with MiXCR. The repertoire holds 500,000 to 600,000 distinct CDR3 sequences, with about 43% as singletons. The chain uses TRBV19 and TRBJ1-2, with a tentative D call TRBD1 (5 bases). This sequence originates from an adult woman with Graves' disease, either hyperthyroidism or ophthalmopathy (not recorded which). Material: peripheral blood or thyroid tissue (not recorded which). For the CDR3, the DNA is TGTGCCAGTAGTAGGGGGTACTCGAAAAGCTATGGCTACACCTTC. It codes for CASSRGYSKSYGYTF.